This T cell receptor beta chain comes out of a study of cytomegalovirus exposure and HLA in healthy donors. Germline V gene sequence: CDR1 SGHTA, CDR2 FQGNSA. V was clipped by 0 bases and J by 4 bases, with 11 bases between them. The CDR3 consists of 15 residues. The PCR ran on 60 Vbeta and 13 Jbeta primers. TCRdb's copy holds only in-frame clones and misses some; the assay was immunoSEQ multiplex PCR. This table holds 150,000 to 160,000 clones, 80% found once. Study results and caveats: 87-base-pair reads could not separate some V segments, including TRBV6-2 and TRBV6-3. Researchers catalogued under 200 TCR beta chains as cytomegalovirus-associated. Later analysis showed most CMV-associated TCR beta chains appearing HLA-restricted. With later analysis, a missense DCLRE1C variant became linked to TCR beta V- and J-gene trimming.

In the case of this clone: The antigen is not known.

The chain couples TRBV7-2 to TRBJ2-3; maybe TRBD2 (6 bases). What was sequenced was PBMCs. The origin of this receptor is a man aged 25 to 40 in good health and CMV-seropositive. The CDR3 sequence: CASSLARRAADTQYF. CDR3 DNA sequence: TGTGCCAGCAGCTTAGCCCGGAGGGCCGCAGATACGCAGTATTTT.